The following is a T cell receptor (beta chain) sequence with its context. In this sample, this clone turned up once. Its antigen target is currently unknown. Base qualities are not provided; no much larger clone lies one nucleotide away. This sample stems from a study of shared clonotypes between healthy human individuals (dated by TCRdb to about 2020). Regarding the complete study: The cohort comprised a couple of women and a few men aged 18 to 49 years. Different laboratories and diverse techniques were used to prepare libraries and sequence TCR repertoires, to increase sequencing depth and limit assay-specific biases. To estimate repertoire size and how much clonotypes are shared between individuals, the study performed deep sequencing of blood TCR repertoires from about 5 healthy adults. For each donor, three plates each were used for CD4 naive and CD4 memory, two plates were used for CD8 naive, and one plate was used for CD8 memory. Leukapheresis yielded between about 0.9 and 10 billion PBMCs per donor. Results and caveats for the whole study, not just this receptor: Sampling was limited to blood, and TCR repertoires in tissue likely differ from TCR repertoires in blood. Naive subsets generally had larger estimated clonotype richness than memory subsets did. The genetic and exposure-history diversity represented was limited by the small number of donors. Compared with non-shared clonotypes, the clonotypes found in all four sorted-subset donors had higher generation probabilities. Based on pairwise subsampling, the degree of clonotype sharing among donors was expected to be affected by sequencing depth. Sharing across a few donors was observed for approximately 5% of naive CD4, under 4% of naive CD8, about 2.3% of memory CD4, and around 0.44% of memory CD8 clonotypes. Even with the large sequencing depth, rarefaction of the sorted-subset datasets indicated that sequencing was incomplete.

V drops 6 bases and J drops 5 bases, leaving 16 bases in between. Taken from cysteine to phenylalanine, the CDR3 has 15 residues. The retained sequence is limited to the CDR3, 45 bases, with the frame set at the first base. CDR1 and CDR2 are read off the germline V gene as MDHEN and SYDVKM. Using the deep immunoSEQ assay, TCR CDR3 regions were amplified from genomic DNA by multiplex PCR. Genomic DNA extracted from each cell subset was distributed evenly over all wells of several immunoSEQ 96-well plates, and each plate served as one replicate. For sorted subsets, roughly 0.2 ug genomic DNA, equal to 30,000 or so T cell genomes, was loaded into each replicate PCR. The purified libraries were quantified using a Qubit 3.0 fluorometer, sized with a Bioanalyzer 2100, and then quantified again using the KAPA Library Quantification kit. Each immunoSEQ 96-well plate was sequenced on its own single-read 150-cycle Illumina NextSeq 550 flow cell. Per the source publication's procedure: Because the immunoSEQ output included only junctional sequences and no quality scores, the filtering could not be the same as the filtering used for full-length reads. To assign V/J genes and CDR3, sequences were annotated against IMGT germline references using PyIR, a Python wrapper for IgBLAST v1.9. Reads with weak V/J assignments (E-value above 1e-6), missing CDR3, stop codons, out-of-frame junctions, or ambiguous translated residues were removed. V3J clonotypes were defined by identical inferred V gene, J gene, and CDR3 amino acid sequence. To compute the percentage overlap between repertoires, the number of shared unique clonotypes was divided by the size of the smaller repertoire. Repertoire richness was assessed with RTK rarefaction, the Chao1 estimator, and Recon v2.1 estimates of unobserved clonotypes. For all TCRbeta clonotypes obtained by the gDNA method from a handful of donors, generation probabilities were computed with OLGA. TCRdb re-hosts the immuneACCESS table, in-frame sequences only. Its copies lack some clones; in the studies checked, an unresolved V gene accounts for under half of them, and the cause for the rest is not known. The DNA gave D and trimming, while V, J and clone size come from that table. The sample contains about 990,000 clones, approximately 80% of them found a single time. In total, the top ten clones hold 0.55% to 0.7% of the sample.

Healthy HIV-negative adults with no recently reported acute infections or vaccinations were included as donors. All donors were Caucasian adults living in Nashville, Tennessee, USA. Magnetic negative selection was used to enrich CD4+ T cells, after which naive cells were positively selected on CD45RA and the negative fraction became the memory subset. Blood was obtained by leukapheresis, after which PBMCs were separated by Ficoll-Histopaque density gradient centrifugation and cryopreserved in liquid nitrogen vapor phase. Analytical flow cytometry was used to check the purity and quantity of every magnetically sorted T cell population. Genomic DNA was isolated from every sorted fraction and measured by UV absorbance on a Nanodrop 2000c.

The rearranged segments are TRBV28 and TRBJ2-2; the D gene could be TRBD1 or TRBD2, each one agreeing over 6 bases. The specimen sequenced was memory CD4+ T cells from PBMCs. This sample's cell subset or site label indicates: CD45RA-negative fraction. The clonotype originates from a man between 18 and 35 years old in good health. Some clones in this sample may be carry-over from other donors' samples. For the CDR3, the sequence is CASSVGGGGTGELFF. The nucleotide sequence is TGTGCCAGCAGCGTAGGGGGAGGCGGAACCGGGGAGCTGTTTTTT.